The present entry profiles one TCR beta chain with its context. The antigen is not known. The DNA is omitted, as the CDR3 cannot be located on it reliably, and the CDR3 follows TCRdb's listing. The CDR3 spans 18 amino acids, including both terminal residues. The germline V gene encodes CDR1 GTSNPN and CDR2 SVGIG (reference sequence). This sample was included in a study of a mutant IDH1 vaccine in newly diagnosed glioma. Time point here: week 11, during vaccination. Topical imiquimod accompanied each vaccine dose, which consisted of 300 ug of mutant IDH1 20-mer peptide. The method was immunoSEQ multiplex PCR; TCRdb's version includes in-frame clones alone and lacks a portion of them. The profile shows 95,000 to 120,000 clones, roughly 88% of them singletons.

The receptor was derived from a woman between 50 and 59 years old with glioma. The chain links TRBV30 to TRBJ2-2; the table's TRBD2 call for D was not verified on the DNA. The sequencing used PBMCs, collected from a glioma patient whose treatment included an IDH1 peptide vaccine. The CDR3 region is CAWSTPTQSCRTPGSCFF.